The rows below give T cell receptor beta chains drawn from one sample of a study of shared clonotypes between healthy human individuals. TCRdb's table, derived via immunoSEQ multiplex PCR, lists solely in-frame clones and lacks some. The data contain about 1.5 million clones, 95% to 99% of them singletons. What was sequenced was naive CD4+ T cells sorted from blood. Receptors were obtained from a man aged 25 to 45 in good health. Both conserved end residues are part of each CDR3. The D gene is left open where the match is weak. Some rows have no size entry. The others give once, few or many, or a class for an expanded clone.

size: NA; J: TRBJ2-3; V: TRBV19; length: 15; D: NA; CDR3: CASSIRRAVTDTQYF; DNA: TGTGCCAGTAGTATAAGAAGGGCGGTAACAGATACGCAGTATTTT
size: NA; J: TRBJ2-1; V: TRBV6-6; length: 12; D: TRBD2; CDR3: CASRLAGDEQFF; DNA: TGTGCCAGCAGACTAGCGGGAGATGAGCAGTTCTTC
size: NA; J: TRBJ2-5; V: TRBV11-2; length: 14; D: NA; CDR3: CASSSHGGLETQYF; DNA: TGTGCCAGCAGCTCCCATGGAGGGCTGGAGACCCAGTACTTC
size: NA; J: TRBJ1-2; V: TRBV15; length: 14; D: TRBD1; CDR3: CATSRPGQGYGYTF; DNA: TGTGCCACCAGCAGACCGGGACAGGGGTATGGCTACACCTTC
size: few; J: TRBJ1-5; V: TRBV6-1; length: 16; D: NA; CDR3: CASSATGSRGAQPQHF; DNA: TGTGCCAGCAGTGCCACAGGCTCCCGAGGGGCTCAGCCCCAGCATTTT
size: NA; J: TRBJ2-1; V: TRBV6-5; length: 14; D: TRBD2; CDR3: CASTSAGFHNEQFF; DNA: TGTGCCAGCACATCAGCGGGATTTCACAATGAGCAGTTCTTC
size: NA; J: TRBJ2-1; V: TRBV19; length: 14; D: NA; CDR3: CASSIGRANNEQFF; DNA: TGTGCCAGTAGTATAGGTAGGGCGAACAATGAGCAGTTCTTC
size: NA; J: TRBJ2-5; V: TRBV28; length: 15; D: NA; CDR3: CASSGGGGSQETQYF; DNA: TGTGCCAGCTCCGGCGGAGGGGGGTCACAAGAGACCCAGTACTTC
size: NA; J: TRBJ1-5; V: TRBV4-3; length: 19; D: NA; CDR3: CASSQESGFVRISNQPQHF; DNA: TGCGCCAGCAGCCAAGAGTCAGGGTTTGTTCGAATTAGCAATCAGCCCCAGCATTTT
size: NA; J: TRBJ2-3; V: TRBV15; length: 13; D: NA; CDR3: CATGPSRGGRRYF; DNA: TGTGCCACCGGGCCGAGTCGGGGCGGCCGCCGGTATTTT
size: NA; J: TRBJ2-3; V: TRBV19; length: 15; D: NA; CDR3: CASSTPRGRTDTQYF; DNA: TGTGCCAGTAGTACCCCCCGGGGTAGGACAGATACGCAGTATTTT
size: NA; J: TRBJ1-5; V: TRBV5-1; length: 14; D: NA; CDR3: CASSSDGENQPQHF; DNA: TGCGCCAGCAGCTCGGACGGGGAGAATCAGCCCCAGCATTTT
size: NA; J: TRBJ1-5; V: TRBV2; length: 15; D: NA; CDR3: CASSASGGSNQPQHF; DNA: TGTGCCAGCAGTGCGTCTGGGGGGAGCAATCAGCCCCAGCATTTT
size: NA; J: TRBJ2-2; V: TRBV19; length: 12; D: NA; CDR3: CASAYYTGELFF; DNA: TGTGCCAGTGCCTATTACACCGGGGAGCTGTTTTTT
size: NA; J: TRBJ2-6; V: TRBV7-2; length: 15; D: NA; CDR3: CASSLGLSGANVLTF; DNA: TGTGCCAGCAGCTTAGGGCTCTCTGGGGCCAACGTCCTGACTTTC
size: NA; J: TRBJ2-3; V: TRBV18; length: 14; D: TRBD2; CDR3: CASSSAGGSDTQYF; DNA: TGTGCCAGCTCTTCAGCGGGAGGGTCAGATACGCAGTATTTT
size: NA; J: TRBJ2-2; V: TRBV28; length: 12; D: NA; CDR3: CSLAPNTGELFF; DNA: TGTTCTTTAGCTCCGAACACCGGGGAGCTGTTTTTT
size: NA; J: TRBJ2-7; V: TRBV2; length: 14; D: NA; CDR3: CASILSQLSYEQYF; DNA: TGTGCCAGCATTCTGAGTCAGCTCTCCTACGAGCAGTACTTC
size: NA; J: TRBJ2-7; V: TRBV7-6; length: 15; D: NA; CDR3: CASSLDDGTSYEQYF; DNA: TGTGCCAGCAGCTTAGATGACGGAACCTCCTACGAGCAGTACTTC
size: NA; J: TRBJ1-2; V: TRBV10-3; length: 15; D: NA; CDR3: CAISEFGGSSYGYTF; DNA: TGTGCCATCAGTGAGTTCGGAGGATCCTCCTATGGCTACACCTTC
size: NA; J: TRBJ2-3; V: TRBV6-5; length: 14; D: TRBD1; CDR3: CASSLDRVTDTQYF; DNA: TGTGCCAGCAGTCTCGACAGGGTCACAGATACGCAGTATTTT
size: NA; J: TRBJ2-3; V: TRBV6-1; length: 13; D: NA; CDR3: CASSEQGGDTQYF; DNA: TGTGCCAGCAGTGAACAGGGAGGAGATACGCAGTATTTT
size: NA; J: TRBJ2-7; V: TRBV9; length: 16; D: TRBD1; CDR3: CASSVREQGGPYEQYF; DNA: TGTGCCAGCAGCGTAAGGGAACAGGGGGGACCCTACGAGCAGTACTTC
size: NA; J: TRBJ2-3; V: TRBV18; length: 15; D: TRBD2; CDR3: CASSELAASTDTQYF; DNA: TGTGCCAGCTCAGAACTAGCGGCTAGCACAGATACGCAGTATTTT
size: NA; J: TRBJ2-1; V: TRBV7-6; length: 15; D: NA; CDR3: CASSLAGSSYNEQFF; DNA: TGTGCCAGCAGCTTAGCGGGAAGCTCCTACAATGAGCAGTTCTTC
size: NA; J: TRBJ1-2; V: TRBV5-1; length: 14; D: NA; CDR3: CASSLSGTRYGYTF; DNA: TGCGCCAGCAGCCTATCCGGGACAAGATATGGCTACACCTTC
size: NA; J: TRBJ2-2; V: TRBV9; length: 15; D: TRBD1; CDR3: CASSDTGGDTGELFF; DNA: TGTGCCAGCAGCGACACAGGGGGCGACACCGGGGAGCTGTTTTTT
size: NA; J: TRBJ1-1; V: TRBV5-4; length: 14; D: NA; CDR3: CASSLVRENTEAFF; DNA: TGTGCCAGCAGCTTGGTTAGGGAGAACACTGAAGCTTTCTTT
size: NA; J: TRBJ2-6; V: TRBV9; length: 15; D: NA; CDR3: CASSASKTGANVLTF; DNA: TGTGCCAGCAGCGCAAGTAAAACTGGGGCCAACGTCCTGACTTTC
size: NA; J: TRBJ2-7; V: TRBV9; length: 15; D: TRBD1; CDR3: CASSPLTGGIYEQYF; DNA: TGTGCCAGCAGCCCGCTGACAGGGGGCATATACGAGCAGTACTTC
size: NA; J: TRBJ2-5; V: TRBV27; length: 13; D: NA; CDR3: CASMRGNQETQYF; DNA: TGTGCCAGCATGAGGGGTAACCAAGAGACCCAGTACTTC
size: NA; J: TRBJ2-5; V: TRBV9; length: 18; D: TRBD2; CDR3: CASSVGTSGRGFAETQYF; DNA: TGTGCCAGCAGCGTAGGGACTAGCGGGAGAGGATTCGCCGAGACCCAGTACTTC
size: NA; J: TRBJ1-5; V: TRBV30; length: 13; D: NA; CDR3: CAWSIGVNQPQHF; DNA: TGTGCCTGGAGTATAGGGGTTAATCAGCCCCAGCATTTT
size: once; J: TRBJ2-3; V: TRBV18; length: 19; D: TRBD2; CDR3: CASSPARPVKERELDTQYF; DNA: TGTGCCAGCTCACCCGCGAGGCCAGTGAAGGAGCGGGAGTTGGATACGCAGTATTTT
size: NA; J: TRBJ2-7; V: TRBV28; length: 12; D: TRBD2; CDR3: CALSSLGGEQYF; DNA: TGTGCTCTAAGCAGCCTGGGAGGGGAGCAGTACTTC
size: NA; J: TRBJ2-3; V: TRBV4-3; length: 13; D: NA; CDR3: CASSQVTADTQYF; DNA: TGCGCCAGCAGCCAAGTTACGGCAGATACGCAGTATTTT
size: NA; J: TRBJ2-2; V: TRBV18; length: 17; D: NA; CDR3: CASSGSTQGSRTGELFF; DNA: TGTGCCAGCTCAGGATCCACACAGGGAAGCCGTACCGGGGAGCTGTTTTTT